Following are 21 T cell receptor beta chains from one sample sequenced in a study of cytomegalovirus exposure and HLA in healthy donors. In the PCR, 60 Vbeta and 13 Jbeta primers were used. Data came from immunoSEQ multiplex PCR; TCRdb stores just in-frame clones and leaves some out. The sample includes more than 90,000 clones, roughly 71% of them seen just once. Material for sequencing was PBMCs. The receptors come from a man in his fifties in good health and CMV-seronegative.

J is TRBJ1-3 and V is TRBV6-5; D might be TRBD1 (5 bases). V was clipped by 4 bases and J by 2 bases, with 12 bases between them. From germline, CDR1 is MNHEY and CDR2 SVGAGI. The CDR3 is 15 residues long. CDR3 nucleotide sequence: TGTGCCAGCAGTTCCGGGACTGGGCCTGGAAACACCATATATTTT. Translation: CASSSGTGPGNTIYF.

Points on this clone: This specimen includes other DNA sequences encoding the same CDR3. CDR3 sequence (DNA): TGTGCCAGCAGCTTAGTTCAGGGGAACACTGAAGCTTTCTTT. Its protein is CASSLVQGNTEAFF. The genes are TRBV7-8 and TRBJ1-1; tentative D call: TRBD1 (5 bases). The germline V and J ends were trimmed by 1 base and 1 base, with 7 bases remaining between them. Germline CDR1 and CDR2: SGHVS and FQNEAQ. The CDR3 runs 14 residues.

This clone was recorded once. This chain links TRBV12-2 with TRBJ2-3; no check of the table's D call, TRBD2, against the DNA was made. TRBV12-2 is a documented pseudogene. The CDR3 spans 15 residues. As DNA, the CDR3 is TGTGCAAGTCGCGGGACTAGCGGGAGAACAGATACGCAGTATTTT. Its protein is CASRGTSGRTDTQYF.

The chain joins TRBV7-2 to TRBJ1-4, with TRBD1 matching over 7 bases. CDR1 and CDR2 (germline): SGHTA, FQGNSA. The CDR3 loop spans 15 amino acids. The J segment lost 6 bases and the V segment lost 5 bases, leaving 9 bases of the junction unmatched. The CDR3 loop reads CASSPRTGLDEKLFF. DNA of the CDR3: TGTGCCAGCAGCCCCCGGACAGGCCTGGATGAAAAACTGTTTTTT. Full variable domain (remainder filled in from reference TRBV7-2 and TRBJ1-4): GAGVSQSPSNKVTEKGKDVELRCDPISGHTALYWYRQSLGQGLEFLIYFQGNSAPDKSGLPSDRFSAERTGGSVSTLTIQRTQQEDSAVYLCASSPRTGLDEKLFFGSGTQLSVL.

About this clone: Since the CDR3 does not end with the conserved phenylalanine or tryptophan, this likely comes from a read error. The chain has TRBV5-4 and TRBJ2-3, with no clear D. Trimming took off 4 bases at V and 1 base at J, with 7 bases between the two ends. The germline gives CDR1 SGHNT, CDR2 YYREEE (reference sequence). CDR3 length: 13 amino acids. The CDR3 sequence: CASSQSGTDTQYV. In DNA form, the CDR3 reads TGTGCCAGCAGCCAAAGCGGCACAGATACGCAGTATGTT.

The chain uses TRBV30 and TRBJ1-2; the D is unclear. This CDR3 is 11 amino acids long. Trimming cost V 2 bases and J 4 bases, with 5 bases left between them. Germline loops: CDR1 GTSNPN, CDR2 SVGIG (reference sequence). DNA for the CDR3: TGTGCCTGGAGTCCTACCTATGGCTACACCTTC. As protein: CAWSPTYGYTF.

V gene TRBV6-5 combines with J gene TRBJ2-2; TRBD2 matches 7 bases. Germline CDR1 reads MNHEY; CDR2 reads SVGAGI. Trimming removed 0 bases from V and 7 bases from J; junction bases left unmatched: 8. The CDR3 has 16 amino acids. As DNA, the CDR3 is TGTGCCAGCAGTTACTCGATGCGGGGGTGGGGCGGGGAGCTGTTTTTT. This encodes CASSYSMRGWGGELFF.

The V and J genes are TRBV2 and TRBJ1-6; no clear D gene. The CDR3 has 12 residues. The germline gives CDR1 SNHLY, CDR2 FYNNEI. V lost 2 bases to trimming and J lost 7 bases, with 3 bases between them. This CDR3 is CASSEQNSPLHF. CDR3 DNA sequence: TGTGCCAGCAGTGAACAGAATTCACCCCTCCACTTT.

V is TRBV6-1 and J is TRBJ1-3; tentatively, D is TRBD1 (5 bases). The V gene's germline CDR1 is MNHNS and CDR2 SASEGT. The CDR3 sequence is 13 residues long. Trimming cost V 8 bases and J 4 bases, with 12 bases left between them. CDR3 bases: TGTGCCAGCGGAGGGGCTCGAGGAAACACCATATATTTT. This sequence encodes CASGGARGNTIYF.

The chain links TRBV2 to TRBJ2-2, with D maybe TRBD2 (5 bases). Germline V gives CDR1 SNHLY, CDR2 FYNNEI. The germline V and J ends were trimmed by 9 bases and 5 bases, with 16 bases remaining between them. This CDR3 has 14 amino acids. DNA for the CDR3: TGTGCCAGTGCTACTAGTTCAAGGACCGGGGAGCTGTTTTTT. Amino acids: CASATSSRTGELFF.

The rearrangement links TRBV7-9 to TRBJ1-2; a weak D match, TRBD1 (5 bases). From germline, CDR1 is SEHNR and CDR2 FQNEAQ (reference sequence). CDR3 length equals 12 residues. V was cut by 10 bases and J by 0 bases, with 9 bases left in between. Here the CDR3 DNA reads TGTGCCACTTCAGGGTCTAACTATGGCTACACCTTC. It translates to CATSGSNYGYTF.

The chain links TRBV5-1 to TRBJ2-2; 12 nucleotides line up with TRBD2. Germline V CDR1 and CDR2: SGHRS, YFSETQ. The CDR3 loop spans 15 amino acids. The V gene end was trimmed by 8 bases and the J gene end by 6 bases; junction bases not matched to a gene: 8. CDR3 sequence: CASGRLAGVPGELFF. CDR3 bases: TGCGCCAGTGGGAGACTAGCGGGAGTGCCCGGGGAGCTGTTTTTT.

Of note for this clone: Other DNA variants within this sample encode the same CDR3. The chain carries TRBV25-1 and TRBJ2-5; D possibly corresponds to TRBD1 (5 bases). Trimming shortened V by 2 bases and J by 1 base, and 8 bases separated the two germline ends. CDR1 and CDR2 from the germline V gene are MGHDK and SYGVNS. The CDR3 is 14 residues long. The CDR3 spells CASSELRGQETQYF. CDR3 bases: TGTGCCAGCAGTGAACTAAGGGGCCAAGAGACCCAGTACTTC. Based on the CDR3 plus reference TRBV25-1 and TRBJ2-5, the full variable domain is EADIYQTPRYLVIGTGKKITLECSQTMGHDKMYWYQQDPGMELHLIHYSYGVNSTEKGDLSSESTVSRIRTEHFPLTLESARPSHTSQYLCASSELRGQETQYFGPGTRLLVL.

This clone was seen only once. The J gene is TRBJ2-1, the V gene TRBV4-3; 10 bases align to TRBD2. Germline V lookup: CDR1 LGHNA, CDR2 YSLEER. V lost 0 bases, J lost 12 bases, and 5 bases stayed unmatched. The CDR3 has 14 residues. The chain's CDR3 is CASSQDTSGIVQFF. CDR3 coding DNA: TGCGCCAGCAGCCAAGATACTAGCGGGATAGTGCAGTTCTTC.

This clone was detected only once. V is TRBV5-1 and J is TRBJ2-7, with D possibly TRBD2 on 6 matching bases. V lost 0 bases and J lost 6, with 13 bases in between. CDR3 length: 14 amino acids. CDR1 and CDR2 (germline): SGHRS, YFSETQ. Here the CDR3 DNA reads TGCGCCAGCAGCTTGGCACCCCTCGGGGGCGAGCAGTACTTC. As protein: CASSLAPLGGEQYF.

The chain recombines TRBV6-1 with TRBJ1-1; tentatively, D is TRBD1 (5 bases). Trimming removed 7 bases at V and 1 base at J, with 10 bases between. The germline V gene has CDR1 MNHNS and CDR2 SASEGT. The CDR3 loop spans 13 amino acids. This chain's CDR3 is CASKIQENTEAFF. CDR3 bases: TGTGCCAGCAAAATACAGGAGAACACTGAAGCTTTCTTT.

This chain links TRBV7-9 with TRBJ2-3; 8 nucleotides align to TRBD2. Per germline, CDR1 SEHNR and CDR2 FQNEAQ (reference sequence). There are 16 residues in the CDR3. V gave up 1 base and J gave up 6 bases; unmatched junction bases: 9. In DNA form, the CDR3 reads TGTGCCAGCAGCTTAGGGACTAGCCCGAGTGGGGATACGCAGTATTTT. It codes for CASSLGTSPSGDTQYF.

The chain combines TRBV19 with TRBJ1-5, with a possible D match to TRBD1 (5 bases). CDR1 and CDR2 (germline): LNHDA, SQIVND (reference sequence). The V end lost 11 bases, the J end lost 10 bases, and 12 bases lay between the germline ends. This CDR3 is 10 amino acids long. CDR3 in DNA: TGTGCCGTTGGCAGGGATCCCCAGCATTTT. Its protein product is CAVGRDPQHF.

The gene calls are TRBV2 and TRBJ1-6, with D maybe TRBD1 (5 bases). CDR3 length: 12 residues. Trimming pared 6 bases from V and 9 bases from J, leaving 9 bases between. CDR1 is SNHLY, CDR2 FYNNEI, per germline. The CDR3 loop reads CASREQVSPLHF. In nucleotides, the CDR3 is TGTGCCAGCAGGGAACAGGTTTCACCCCTCCACTTT.

J is TRBJ2-2 and V is TRBV19; maybe TRBD2 (5 bases). Trimming cost V 3 bases and J 3 bases, with 14 bases left between them. CDR1 and CDR2 (germline): LNHDA, SQIVND (reference sequence). This CDR3 is built from 16 residues. The CDR3 DNA is TGTGCCAGTAGTATGGGCGGAACTAGTCACACCGGGGAGCTGTTTTTT. Its translation: CASSMGGTSHTGELFF.

V is TRBV7-9 and J is TRBJ2-5; 13 nucleotides line up with TRBD2. CDR1 and CDR2 from the germline V gene are SEHNR and FQNEAQ (reference sequence). The CDR3 sequence is 18 residues long. Trimming removed 6 bases from V and 4 bases from J; junction bases left unmatched: 14. The CDR3 spells CASSHHGTSGEPRETQYF. In DNA form, the CDR3 reads TGTGCCAGCAGTCATCATGGGACTAGCGGGGAACCAAGAGAGACCCAGTACTTC.